This T cell receptor beta chain was sequenced during a study of CD8 T cells in ankylosing spondylitis. The study, taken as a whole, reports: What seemed typical of ankylosing spondylitis blood was a TCR beta motif built from about eight highly homologous variants.

Making the TCR beta libraries involved quantitative 5'-RACE with molecular barcodes. TCRdb reprocessed the 5' RACE reads via MiXCR and lists one record per CDR3 protein. The sample consists of 220,000 or so distinct CDR3 sequences, approximately 10% of them appearing once. This clonotype has at least ten counts. Antigen: not known. Germline V gives CDR1 MNHEY, CDR2 SMNVEV (reference sequence). The CDR3 length is 13 residues. Trimming removed 4 bases at V and 5 bases at J, with 11 bases between. The chain employs TRBV27 and TRBJ1-2; TRBD1 is a possible D gene (5 bases). Specimen: blood, either unsorted or a sorted T cell fraction (not recorded which). This TCR was recovered from a male donor with ankylosing spondylitis or in good health (not recorded which). This CDR3 is CASSSGREYGYTF. DNA for the CDR3: TGTGCCAGCAGTTCGGGACGTGAATATGGCTACACCTTC.